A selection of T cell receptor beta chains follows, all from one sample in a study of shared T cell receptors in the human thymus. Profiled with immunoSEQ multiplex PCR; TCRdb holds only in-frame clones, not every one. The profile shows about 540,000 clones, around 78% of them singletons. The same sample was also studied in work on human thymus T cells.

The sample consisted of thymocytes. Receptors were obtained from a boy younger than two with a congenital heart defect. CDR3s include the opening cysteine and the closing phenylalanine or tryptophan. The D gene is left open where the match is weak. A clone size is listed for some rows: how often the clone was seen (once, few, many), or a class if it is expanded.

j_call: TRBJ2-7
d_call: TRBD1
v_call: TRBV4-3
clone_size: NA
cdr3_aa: CASSPKGQGGYEQYF
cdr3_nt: TGCGCCAGCAGTCCGAAGGGACAGGGAGGCTACGAGCAGTACTTC

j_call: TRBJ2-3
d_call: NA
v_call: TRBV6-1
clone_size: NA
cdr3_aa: CASSERGGLTDTQYF
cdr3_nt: TGTGCCAGCAGCGAACGTGGAGGGCTCACAGATACGCAGTATTTT

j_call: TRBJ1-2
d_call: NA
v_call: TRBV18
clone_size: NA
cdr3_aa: CASSPREGVNYGYTF
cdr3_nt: TGTGCCAGCTCACCACGAGAAGGGGTGAACTATGGCTACACCTTC

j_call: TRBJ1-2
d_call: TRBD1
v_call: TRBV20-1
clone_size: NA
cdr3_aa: CSAKGQRGYTF
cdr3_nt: TGCAGTGCCAAGGGACAGCGTGGCTACACCTTC

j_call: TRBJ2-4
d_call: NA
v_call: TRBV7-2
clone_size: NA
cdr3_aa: CASSPSDSTKNIQYF
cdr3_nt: TGTGCCAGCAGCCCCTCGGACAGTACCAAAAACATTCAGTACTTC

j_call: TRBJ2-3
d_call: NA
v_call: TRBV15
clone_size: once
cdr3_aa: CATSPSVDTQYF
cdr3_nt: TGTGCCACCAGCCCCTCGGTGGATACGCAGTATTTT

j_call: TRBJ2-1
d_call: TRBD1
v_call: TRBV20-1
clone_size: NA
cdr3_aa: CSAANRGEQFF
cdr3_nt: TGCAGTGCGGCGAACAGGGGTGAGCAGTTCTTC

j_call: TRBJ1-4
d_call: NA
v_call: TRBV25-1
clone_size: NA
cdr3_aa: CASSELGSGAFNEKLFF
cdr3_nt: TGTGCCAGCAGTGAATTGGGATCAGGGGCGTTTAATGAAAAACTGTTTTTT

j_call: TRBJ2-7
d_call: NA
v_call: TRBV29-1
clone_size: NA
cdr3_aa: CSVIAAIHEQYF
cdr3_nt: TGCAGCGTTATAGCGGCTATTCACGAGCAGTACTTC

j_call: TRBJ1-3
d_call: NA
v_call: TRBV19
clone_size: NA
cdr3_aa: CASSPTPTGSGNTIYF
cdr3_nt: TGTGCCAGTAGCCCCACCCCAACGGGTTCGGGAAACACCATATATTTT

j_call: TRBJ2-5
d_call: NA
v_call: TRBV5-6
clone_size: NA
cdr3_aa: CASSLGLEQETQYF
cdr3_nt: TGTGCCAGCAGCTTGGGACTAGAACAAGAGACCCAGTACTTC

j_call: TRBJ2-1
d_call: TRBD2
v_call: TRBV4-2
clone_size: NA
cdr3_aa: CASSQEASGDSSYNEQFF
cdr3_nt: TGTGCCAGCAGCCAAGAGGCTAGCGGAGATAGCTCCTACAATGAGCAGTTCTTC

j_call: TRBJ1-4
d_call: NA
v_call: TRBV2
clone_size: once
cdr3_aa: CASSERGEKLFF
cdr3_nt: TGTGCCAGCAGTGAAAGAGGTGAAAAACTGTTTTTT

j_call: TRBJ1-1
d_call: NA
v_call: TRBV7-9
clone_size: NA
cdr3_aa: CASSSRDTEAFF
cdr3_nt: TGTGCCAGCAGCTCTCGGGACACTGAAGCTTTCTTT

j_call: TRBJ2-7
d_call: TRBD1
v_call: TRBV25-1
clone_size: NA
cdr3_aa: CASSEGAGQGAHEQYF
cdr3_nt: TGTGCCAGCAGTGAAGGGGCGGGACAGGGGGCCCACGAGCAGTACTTC

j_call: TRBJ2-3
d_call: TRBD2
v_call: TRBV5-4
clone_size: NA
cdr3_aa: CASSLRLAGAADTQYF
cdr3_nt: TGTGCCAGCAGCCTGCGACTAGCGGGAGCGGCAGATACGCAGTATTTT

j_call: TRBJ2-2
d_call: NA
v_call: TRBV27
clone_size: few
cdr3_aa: CASRGGQPFSGELFF
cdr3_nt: TGTGCCAGCAGGGGGGGACAGCCTTTCAGCGGGGAGCTGTTTTTT

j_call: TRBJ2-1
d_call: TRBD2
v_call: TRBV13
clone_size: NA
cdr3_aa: CASSLRRGLAGRSSYNEQFF
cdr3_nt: TGTGCCAGCAGCTTGCGAAGGGGACTAGCGGGAAGAAGCTCCTACAATGAGCAGTTCTTC

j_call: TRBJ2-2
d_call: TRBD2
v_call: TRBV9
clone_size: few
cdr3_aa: CASSPQGLAGGMNTGELFF
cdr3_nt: TGTGCCAGCAGCCCCCAGGGGTTAGCGGGAGGGATGAACACCGGGGAGCTGTTTTTT

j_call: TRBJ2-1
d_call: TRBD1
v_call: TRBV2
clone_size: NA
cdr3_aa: CASNERGPNEQFF
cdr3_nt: TGTGCCAGCAACGAAAGGGGGCCGAATGAGCAGTTCTTC

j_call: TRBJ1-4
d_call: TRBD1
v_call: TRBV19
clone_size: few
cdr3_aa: CASRDRDEKLFF
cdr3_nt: TGTGCCAGCCGGGACAGGGATGAAAAACTGTTTTTT

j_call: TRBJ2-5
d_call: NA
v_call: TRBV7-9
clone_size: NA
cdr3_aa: CASSPPRGETKETQYF
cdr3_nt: TGTGCCAGCAGCCCACCCAGGGGGGAGACTAAAGAGACCCAGTACTTC

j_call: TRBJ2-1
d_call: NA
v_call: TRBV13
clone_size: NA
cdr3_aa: CASRAWGSNSYNEQFF
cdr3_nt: TGTGCCAGCCGGGCTTGGGGCTCCAACTCCTACAATGAGCAGTTCTTC

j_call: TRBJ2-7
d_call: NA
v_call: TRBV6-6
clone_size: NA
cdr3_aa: CASSYLDEQYF
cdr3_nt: TGTGCCAGCAGTTACCTAGACGAGCAGTACTTC

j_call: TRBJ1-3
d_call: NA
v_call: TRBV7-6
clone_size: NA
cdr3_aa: CASSLGTLRASGNTIYF
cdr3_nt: TGTGCCAGCAGCTTAGGGACCCTCAGGGCGTCTGGAAACACCATATATTTT

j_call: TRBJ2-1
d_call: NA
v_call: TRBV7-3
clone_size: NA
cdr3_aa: CASSPNQGNEQFF
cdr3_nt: TGTGCCAGCAGCCCCAACCAGGGGAATGAGCAGTTCTTC

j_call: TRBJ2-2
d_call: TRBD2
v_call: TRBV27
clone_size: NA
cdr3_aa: CASSLFPLAGGSGELFF
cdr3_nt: TGTGCCAGCAGTTTATTCCCCCTAGCGGGAGGGTCTGGGGAGCTGTTTTTT

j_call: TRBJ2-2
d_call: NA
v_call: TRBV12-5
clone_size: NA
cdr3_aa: CASGSGYGGELFF
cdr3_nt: TGTGCTAGTGGCTCAGGGTACGGCGGGGAGCTGTTTTTT

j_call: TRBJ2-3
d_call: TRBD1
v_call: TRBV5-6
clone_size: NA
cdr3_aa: CASSLGIGQGGSTDTQYF
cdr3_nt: TGTGCCAGCAGCTTGGGTATAGGACAGGGGGGTAGCACAGATACGCAGTATTTT

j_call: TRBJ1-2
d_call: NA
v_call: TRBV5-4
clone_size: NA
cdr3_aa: CASSQAELYGYTF
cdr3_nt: TGTGCCAGCAGCCAAGCTGAACTGTATGGCTACACCTTC

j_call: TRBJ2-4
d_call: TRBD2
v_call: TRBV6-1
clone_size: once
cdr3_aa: CASNVAGTSGNIQYF
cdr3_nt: TGTGCCAGCAATGTGGCCGGGACTAGCGGGAACATTCAGTACTTC

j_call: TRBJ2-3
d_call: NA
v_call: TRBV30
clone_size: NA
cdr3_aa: CAWSVLQPDTQYF
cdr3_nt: TGTGCCTGGAGTGTACTTCAACCAGATACGCAGTATTTT

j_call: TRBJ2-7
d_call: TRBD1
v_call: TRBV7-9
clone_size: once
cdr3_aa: CASRMGQESSYEQYF
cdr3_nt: TGTGCCAGCAGGATGGGACAGGAAAGCTCCTACGAGCAGTACTTC

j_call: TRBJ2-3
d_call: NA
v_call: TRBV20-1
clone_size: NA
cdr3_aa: CSGRGTDTQYF
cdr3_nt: TGCAGTGGCCGGGGGACAGATACGCAGTATTTT

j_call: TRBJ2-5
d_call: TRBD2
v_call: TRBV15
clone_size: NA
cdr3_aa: CATSREGGTTETQYF
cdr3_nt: TGTGCCACCAGCAGAGAGGGGGGGACCACAGAGACCCAGTACTTC

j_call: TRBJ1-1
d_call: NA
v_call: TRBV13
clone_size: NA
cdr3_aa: CASSLGGRILF
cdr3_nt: TGTGCCAGCAGTCTGGGGGGAAGGATCCTCTTT

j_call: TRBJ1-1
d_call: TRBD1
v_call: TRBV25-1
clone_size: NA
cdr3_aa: CASRAWDSKPNTEAFF
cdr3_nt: TGTGCCAGCAGGGCCTGGGACAGCAAACCGAACACTGAAGCTTTCTTT

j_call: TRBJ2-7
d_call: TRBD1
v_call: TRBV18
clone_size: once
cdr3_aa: CASSPTTGDRVGRAYEQYF
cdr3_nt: TGTGCCAGCTCACCCACTACCGGGGACAGGGTCGGTCGGGCCTACGAGCAGTACTTC

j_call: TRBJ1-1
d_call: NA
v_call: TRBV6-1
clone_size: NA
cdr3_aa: CASSEGQPRGPEAFF
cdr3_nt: TGTGCCAGCAGTGAAGGACAGCCGCGTGGGCCTGAAGCTTTCTTT

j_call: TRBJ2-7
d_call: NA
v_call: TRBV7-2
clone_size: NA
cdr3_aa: CASSLFAVRPSYEQYF
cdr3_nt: TGTGCCAGCAGCTTATTCGCGGTGCGTCCATCCTACGAGCAGTACTTC

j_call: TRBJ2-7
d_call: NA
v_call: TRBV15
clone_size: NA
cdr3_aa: CATSRGVGLLYEQYF
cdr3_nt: TGTGCCACCAGCAGAGGCGTAGGACTGCTCTACGAGCAGTACTTC

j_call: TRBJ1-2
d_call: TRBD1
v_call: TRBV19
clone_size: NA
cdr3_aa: CASSINRAPGTAAGYGYTF
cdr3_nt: TGTGCCAGTAGTATCAATAGGGCCCCCGGGACAGCCGCGGGCTATGGCTACACCTTC

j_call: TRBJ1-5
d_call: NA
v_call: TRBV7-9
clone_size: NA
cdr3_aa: CASSLGANQPQHF
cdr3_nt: TGTGCCAGCAGCTTAGGGGCTAATCAGCCCCAGCATTTT

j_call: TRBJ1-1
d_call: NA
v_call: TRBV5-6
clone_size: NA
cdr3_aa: CASSSWSDKNTEAFF
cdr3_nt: TGTGCCAGCAGCAGCTGGTCCGACAAGAACACTGAAGCTTTCTTT

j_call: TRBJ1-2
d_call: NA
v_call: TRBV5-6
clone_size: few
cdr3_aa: CASSLELTENYGYTF
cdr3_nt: TGTGCCAGCAGCTTGGAATTAACAGAAAACTATGGCTACACCTTC

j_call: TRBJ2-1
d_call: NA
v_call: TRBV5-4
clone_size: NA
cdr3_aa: CASSFSGHEQFF
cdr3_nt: TGTGCCAGCAGCTTCAGTGGCCATGAGCAGTTCTTC

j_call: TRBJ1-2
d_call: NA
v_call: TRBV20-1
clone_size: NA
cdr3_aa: CSARGEEGTF
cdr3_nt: TGCAGTGCTAGGGGGGAGGAAGGTACCTTC

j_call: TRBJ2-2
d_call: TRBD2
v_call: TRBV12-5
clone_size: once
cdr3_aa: CASGLPRPGTSGRHNTGELFF
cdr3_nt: TGTGCTAGTGGTTTGCCCCGACCCGGGACTAGCGGGAGGCACAACACCGGGGAGCTGTTTTTT

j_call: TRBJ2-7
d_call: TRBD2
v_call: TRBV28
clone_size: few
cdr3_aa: CASSRSGGLAVSYEQYF
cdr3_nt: TGTGCCAGCAGTCGTTCGGGGGGACTAGCGGTCTCCTACGAGCAGTACTTC

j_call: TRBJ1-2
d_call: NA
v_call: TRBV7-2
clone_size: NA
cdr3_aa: CASSSGTLNYGYTF
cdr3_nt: TGTGCCAGCAGCTCCGGGACTCTTAACTATGGCTACACCTTC

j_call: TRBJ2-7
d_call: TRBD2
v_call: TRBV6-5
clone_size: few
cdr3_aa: CASSRGLDSYEQYF
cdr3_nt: TGTGCCAGCAGTCGAGGACTAGACTCCTACGAGCAGTACTTC

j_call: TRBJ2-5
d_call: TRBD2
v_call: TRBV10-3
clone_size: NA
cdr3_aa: CAISGTSGVGQETQYF
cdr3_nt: TGTGCCATCAGTGGGACTAGCGGGGTAGGCCAAGAGACCCAGTACTTC

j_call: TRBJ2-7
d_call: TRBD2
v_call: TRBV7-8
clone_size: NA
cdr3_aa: CASSSSMGLADYEQYF
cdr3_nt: TGTGCCAGCAGCTCAAGCATGGGACTAGCGGACTACGAGCAGTACTTC

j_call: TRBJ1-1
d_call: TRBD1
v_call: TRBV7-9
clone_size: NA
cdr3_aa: CASSLVSLGQGGNTEAFF
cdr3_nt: TGTGCCAGCAGCTTAGTATCGTTGGGACAGGGTGGCAACACTGAAGCTTTCTTT

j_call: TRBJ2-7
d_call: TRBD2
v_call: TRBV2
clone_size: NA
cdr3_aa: CASSEATGQSGLAIYEQYF
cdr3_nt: TGTGCCAGCAGTGAAGCGACGGGACAGTCGGGACTAGCGATATACGAGCAGTACTTC

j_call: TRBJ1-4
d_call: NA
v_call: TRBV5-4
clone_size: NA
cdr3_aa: CASSWRGAHNEKLFF
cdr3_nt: TGTGCCAGCAGCTGGAGGGGAGCCCATAATGAAAAACTGTTTTTT

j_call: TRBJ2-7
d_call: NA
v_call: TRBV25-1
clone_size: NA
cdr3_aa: CASTGTYEQYF
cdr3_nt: TGTGCCAGCACAGGGACCTACGAGCAGTACTTC

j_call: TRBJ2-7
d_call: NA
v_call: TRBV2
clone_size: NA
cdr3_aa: CASKDRAYEQYF
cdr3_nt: TGTGCCAGCAAGGACAGAGCCTACGAGCAGTACTTC

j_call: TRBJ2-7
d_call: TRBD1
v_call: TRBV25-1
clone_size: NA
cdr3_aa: CASSDHRTGPTYEQYF
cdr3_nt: TGTGCCAGCAGTGATCACAGGACAGGGCCTACCTACGAGCAGTACTTC

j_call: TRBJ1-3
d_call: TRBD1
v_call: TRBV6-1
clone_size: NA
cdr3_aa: CASILTGSSGNTIYF
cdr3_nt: TGTGCCAGCATACTGACAGGGAGCTCTGGAAACACCATATATTTT